The T cell receptor (beta chain) described here comes from a study of OX40 agonist ivuxolimab in advanced cancers. Study context: Patients enrolled in dose escalation were diagnosed with hepatocellular carcinoma, melanoma, renal cell or head and neck cancer. General study points: Relative to CD4+ cells, CD8+ T cells on average had more expanded clones.

The assay was immunoSEQ multiplex PCR, and TCRdb's table has in-frame clones only and misses some. The sample holds 14,000 or so clones, roughly three quarters seen once. V was pared by 6 bases and J by 7 bases, with 9 bases of the junction left unmatched. The CDR3 runs 13 residues. From germline, CDR1 is SGHNT and CDR2 YYREEE (reference sequence). Regarding this clone: Its target is unknown.

This chain uses TRBV5-4 with TRBJ1-1; 7 bases line up with TRBD1. This receptor was identified in an adult with an advanced solid tumor such as melanoma, head and neck, liver or kidney cancer. This specimen consisted of CD4+ or CD8+ T cells sorted from blood, obtained in a trial of the OX40 agonist ivuxolimab. The CDR3 loop reads CASKHWDRDEAFF. The CDR3 DNA follows: TGTGCCAGCAAACATTGGGACAGAGATGAAGCTTTCTTT.